Below are 6 T cell receptor beta chains sequenced from a single sample in a study of blood T cell repertoires in COVID-19. Assay used: immunoSEQ multiplex PCR; TCRdb lists only in-frame clones, some missing. Among 100,000 to 150,000 clones listed, around 87% were seen once. The sample consisted of peripheral blood. These receptor sequences come from a woman in her 70s with acute or convalescent COVID-19.

This rearrangement joins TRBV7-6 to TRBJ1-5; D remains unclear. The CDR3 has 15 amino acids. The ends were cut back, 6 bases at V and 3 bases at J, with 15 bases in the middle. CDR1 and CDR2 from the germline V gene are SGHVS and FNYEAQ. The chain's CDR3 is CASSLQAQFNQPQHF. The CDR3 coding sequence is TGTGCCAGCAGTCTGCAGGCCCAATTCAATCAGCCCCAGCATTTT.

J is TRBJ2-6 and V is TRBV7-3, with 9 bases lining up with TRBD2. V dropped 2 bases and J dropped 2; count of bases not matched to a gene: 1. CDR3 length: 16 residues. CDR1 is SGHTA, CDR2 FQGTGA, per germline. CDR3 sequence (DNA): TGTGCCAGCAGCTTAGCGGGAGGGGCTGGGGCCAACGTCCTGACTTTC. It translates to CASSLAGGAGANVLTF.

The gene calls are TRBV5-1 and TRBJ2-5; D remains ambiguous. The CDR3 loop spans 14 amino acids. V lost 4 bases to trimming and J lost 1 base, with 11 bases between them. Germline CDR1 SGHRS, CDR2 YFSETQ. CDR3 sequence: CASSISATQETQYF. CDR3 sequence (DNA): TGCGCCAGCAGCATATCAGCGACCCAAGAGACCCAGTACTTC.

The chain is built from TRBV28 and TRBJ1-1; unclear D gene. The V end was cut by 4 bases, the J end by 7 bases, with 4 bases between. The germline V gene has CDR1 MDHEN and CDR2 SYDVKM. This CDR3 is 10 amino acids long. The CDR3 region is CASSSGEAFF. The CDR3 DNA reads as TGTGCCAGCAGTTCCGGTGAAGCTTTCTTT.

V and J are TRBV6-5 and TRBJ1-2, with 8 bases lining up with TRBD1. V lost 7 bases to trimming and J lost 8 bases; unmatched junction nucleotides: 6. CDR1 and CDR2 from the germline V gene are MNHEY and SVGAGI. The CDR3 sequence is 12 residues long. The CDR3 nucleotides read TGTGCCAGCAACAGCAGGGGGCTCGGCTACACCTTC. This sequence encodes CASNSRGLGYTF.

The chain employs TRBV19 and TRBJ1-2; perhaps TRBD1 as D (6 bases). Germline CDR1 reads LNHDA; CDR2 reads SQIVND (reference sequence). Between the trimmed V and J ends, which lost 4 bases and 5 bases, there was a span of 17 bases. This CDR3 has 15 amino acids. Written as DNA, the CDR3 is TGTGCCAGTAGTACTGCGGACAGTAGTTTTTATGGCTACACCTTC. Its protein is CASSTADSSFYGYTF.